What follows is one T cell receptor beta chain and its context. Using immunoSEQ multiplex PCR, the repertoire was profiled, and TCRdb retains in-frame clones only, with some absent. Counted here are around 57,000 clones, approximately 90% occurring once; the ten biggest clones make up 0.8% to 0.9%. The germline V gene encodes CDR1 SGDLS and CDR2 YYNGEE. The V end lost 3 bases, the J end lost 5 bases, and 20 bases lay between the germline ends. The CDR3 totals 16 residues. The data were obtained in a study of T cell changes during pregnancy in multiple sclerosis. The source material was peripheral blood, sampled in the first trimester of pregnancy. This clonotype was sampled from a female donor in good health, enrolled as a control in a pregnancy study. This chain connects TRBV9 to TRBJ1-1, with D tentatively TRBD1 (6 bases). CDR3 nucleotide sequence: TGTGCCAGCAGCGAAGGGGGTGGTCCGGCCAATACTGAAGCTTTCTTT. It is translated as CASSEGGGPANTEAFF.